Listed here is a single TCR beta chain. Its antigen is not identified. This specimen comes from a study of cytomegalovirus exposure and HLA in healthy donors. This CDR3 region has 13 residues. Trimming cost V 7 bases and J 1 base, with 12 bases left between them. CDR1 and CDR2 from the germline V gene are SGHRS and YFSETQ. Study observations and caveats: The investigators catalogued 150 to 200 TCR beta chains as cytomegalovirus-associated.

TCRdb's table, derived via immunoSEQ multiplex PCR, lists solely in-frame clones and lacks some. This sample has 100,000 or so clones, with roughly 86% found just once. This receptor was identified in a woman under 30 in good health and CMV-seropositive. The J gene is TRBJ2-7, the V gene TRBV5-1; D might be TRBD1 (6 bases). Sequencing was carried out using PBMCs. CDR3 in DNA: TGCGCCAGCTCGGGGACATTATCCTACGAGCAGTACTTC. As protein: CASSGTLSYEQYF.